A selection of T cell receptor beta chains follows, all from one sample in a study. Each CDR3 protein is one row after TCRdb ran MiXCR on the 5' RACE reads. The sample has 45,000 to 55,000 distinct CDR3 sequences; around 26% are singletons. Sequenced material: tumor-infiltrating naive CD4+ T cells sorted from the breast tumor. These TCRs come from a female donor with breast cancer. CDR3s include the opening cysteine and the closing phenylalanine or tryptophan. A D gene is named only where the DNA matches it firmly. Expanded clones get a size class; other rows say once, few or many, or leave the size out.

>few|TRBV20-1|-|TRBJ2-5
TGCAGTGCTTCTAGGCCTACGGAGACCCAGTACTTC
CSASRPTETQYF
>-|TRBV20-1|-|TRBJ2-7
TGTAGTGCTAGTTTAGAGGGGGGGGAGCAGTACTTC
CSASLEGGEQYF
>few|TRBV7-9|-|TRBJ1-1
TGTGCCAGCAGCCTTCCGACCCAGAACACTGAAGCTTTCTTT
CASSLPTQNTEAFF
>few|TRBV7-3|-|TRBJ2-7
TGTGCCAGCAGCCCCGGCCCCTCGGAGGACGAGCAGTACTTC
CASSPGPSEDEQYF
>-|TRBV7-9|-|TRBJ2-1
TGTGCCAGCACCCCAGCAAGTGAGCAGTTCTTC
CASTPASEQFF
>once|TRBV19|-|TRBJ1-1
TGTGCCAGTAGTATTTTATCGGTTCGGCTAAACACTGAAGCTTTCTTT
CASSILSVRLNTEAFF
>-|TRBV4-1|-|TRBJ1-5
TGCGCCAGCAGCCGAGGACAGACTACAAGCAATCAGCCCCAGCATTTT
CASSRGQTTSNQPQHF
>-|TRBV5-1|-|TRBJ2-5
TGCGCCAGCAGCCCGACCCACCAAGAGACCCAGTACTTC
CASSPTHQETQYF
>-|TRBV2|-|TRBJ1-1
TGTGCCAGCAGCCTCAATCAGGGGTCCACTGAAGCTTTCTTT
CASSLNQGSTEAFF
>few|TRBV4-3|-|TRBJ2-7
TGCGCCAGCAGCCTGGAACTCGGGGCCTCCTACGAGCAGTACTTC
CASSLELGASYEQYF
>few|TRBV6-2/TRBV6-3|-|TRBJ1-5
TGTGCCAGTAGGGGCTCACCCCCCCGGGACACCTACGCGGGCCAGCCCCAGCATTTT
CASRGSPPRDTYAGQPQHF
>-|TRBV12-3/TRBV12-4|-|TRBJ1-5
TGTGCCAGCAAAATTACTCTGGGGGCCGACAATCAGCCCCAGCATTTT
CASKITLGADNQPQHF
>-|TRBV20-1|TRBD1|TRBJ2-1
TGCAGTGCTAGAGGGGACAGGACCTACAATGAGCAGTGCTTC
CSARGDRTYNEQCF
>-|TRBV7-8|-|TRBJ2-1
TGTGCCAGCAGCTTTCCTGCAGTAGTGGGCAATGAGCAGTCCTTC
CASSFPAVVGNEQSF
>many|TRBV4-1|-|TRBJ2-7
TGCGCCAGCAGCCAAGTTTTCCTGACAGCCACCTCCTACGAGCAGTACTTC
CASSQVFLTATSYEQYF
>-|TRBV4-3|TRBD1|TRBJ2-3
TGCGCCAGCAGCCAAGCACAGGGGAAGCATCATACGCAGTATTTT
CASSQAQGKHHTQYF
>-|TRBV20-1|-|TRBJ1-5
TGCAGTGCTAGGGACTCCTTAGGCGGTCAGCCCCAGCATTTT
CSARDSLGGQPQHF
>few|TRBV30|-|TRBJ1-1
TGTGCCTGGAGTGTACGGGCTGAAGCTTTCTTT
CAWSVRAEAFF
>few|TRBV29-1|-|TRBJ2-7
TGCAGCGCTAAGACAGGAACGAACTACGAGCAGTACTTC
CSAKTGTNYEQYF
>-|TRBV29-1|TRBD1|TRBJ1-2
TGCAGCGTTGATGGGCTAGGACAGGGGGGATATGGCTACACCTTC
CSVDGLGQGGYGYTF
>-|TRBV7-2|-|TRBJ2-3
TGTGCCAGCAGCTTAGCCCTCCGGTCCAGGTCCCGCCCCCGGGGCACAGATACGCAGTATTTT
CASSLALRSRSRPRGTDTQYF
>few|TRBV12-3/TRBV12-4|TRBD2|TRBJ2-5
TGTGCCAGCAGTCTGGGGACTAGCGGGAGTTCGGAGACCCAGTACTTC
CASSLGTSGSSETQYF
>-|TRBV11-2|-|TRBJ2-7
TGTGCCAGCAGCTTAACTTCGGGACATGGAACAGAGCAGTACTTC
CASSLTSGHGTEQYF
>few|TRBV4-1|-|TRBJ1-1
TGCGCCAGCAGCCAAGTAGCCAGAGACCTTAACACTGAAGCTTTCTTT
CASSQVARDLNTEAFF
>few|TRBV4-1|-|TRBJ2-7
TGCGCCAGCAGCCAAGACCTTAGTATCTACGAGCAGTACTTC
CASSQDLSIYEQYF
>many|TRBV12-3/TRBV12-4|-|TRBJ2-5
TGTGCCAGCAGTTTAAAAGAAGAGACCCAGTACTTC
CASSLKEETQYF
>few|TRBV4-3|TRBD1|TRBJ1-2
TGCGCCAGCAGCCATGTAAGAGGGACAGGGGGAGGCTACACCTTC
CASSHVRGTGGGYTF
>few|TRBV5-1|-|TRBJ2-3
TGCGCCAGCAGCTCACGGGACTTACAAAGCACAGATACGCAGTATTTT
CASSSRDLQSTDTQYF
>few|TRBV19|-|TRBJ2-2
TGTGCCAGTAAGCCTGTAGTGGCAGGGTGGACCGGGGAGCTGTTTTTT
CASKPVVAGWTGELFF
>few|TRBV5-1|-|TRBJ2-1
TGCGCCAGCAGCCCGGCCCCACCGAACAATGAGCAGTTCTTC
CASSPAPPNNEQFF
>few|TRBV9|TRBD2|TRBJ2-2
TGTGCCAGCAGCGCGGGGGGTGGGGAGAACACCGGGGAGCTGTTTTTT
CASSAGGGENTGELFF
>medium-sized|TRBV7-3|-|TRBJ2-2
TGTGCCAGCAGCCCATACAACACCGGGGAGCTGTTTTTT
CASSPYNTGELFF
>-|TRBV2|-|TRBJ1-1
TGTGCCAGCACCCCCCTGGGACTCTACGGCATCACTGAAGCTTTCTTT
CASTPLGLYGITEAFF
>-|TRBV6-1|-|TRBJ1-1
TGTGCCAGCGAGGCAGGGACCATGAACACTGAAGCTTTCTTT
CASEAGTMNTEAFF
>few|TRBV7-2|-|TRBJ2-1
TGTGCCAGCAGCTTAGTGGTCGCGGGAATGTACAATGAGCAGTTCTTC
CASSLVVAGMYNEQFF
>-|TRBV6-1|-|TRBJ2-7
TGTGCCAGCACACGGGGAGGTTACGAGCAGTACTTC
CASTRGGYEQYF
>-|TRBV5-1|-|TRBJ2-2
TGCGCCAGCAGCTTGGCCAAAGCGGGTGTGACCGGGGAGCTGTTTTTT
CASSLAKAGVTGELFF
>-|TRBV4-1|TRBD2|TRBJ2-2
TGCGCCAGCCTCAGATCTAGCGGGAGATGCACCGGGGAGCTGTTTTTT
CASLRSSGRCTGELFF
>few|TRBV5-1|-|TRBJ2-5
TGCGCCAGCACCCTTGGGCTATCCCTTCAAGAGACCCAGTACTTC
CASTLGLSLQETQYF
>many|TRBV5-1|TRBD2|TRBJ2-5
TGCGCCAGCAGGAAGATAGCGGGCGGAAGGGAGACCCAGTACTTC
CASRKIAGGRETQYF
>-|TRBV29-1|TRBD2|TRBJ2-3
TGCAGCGTTGAAGACTCCCGAGGGCGGGAGGGCACAGATACGCAGTATTTT
CSVEDSRGREGTDTQYF
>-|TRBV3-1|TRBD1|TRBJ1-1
TGTGCCAGCAGCCGAGCCGGAACAGGGGGCACTGAAGCTTTCTTT
CASSRAGTGGTEAFF
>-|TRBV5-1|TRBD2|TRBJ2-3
TGCGCCAGCAGCTCCGGGACTAGCGGGAGGGTCGCAGATACGCAGTATTTT
CASSSGTSGRVADTQYF
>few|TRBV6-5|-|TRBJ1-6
TGTGCCAGCAGTTCCTACAGGGAAGATTCACCCCTCCACTTT
CASSSYREDSPLHF
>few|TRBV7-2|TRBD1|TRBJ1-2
TGTGCCAGCAGCTTAGCTAACAGGGGCTATGGCTACACCTTC
CASSLANRGYGYTF
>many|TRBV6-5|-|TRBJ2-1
TGTGCCAGCAGCCCCGGGACGGCGGACAATGAGCAGTTCTTC
CASSPGTADNEQFF
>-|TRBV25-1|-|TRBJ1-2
TGTGCCAGCAGTGAATCGGGCAGAAACTATGGCTACACCTTC
CASSESGRNYGYTF
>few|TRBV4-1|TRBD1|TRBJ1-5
TGCGCCAGCAGCCAACGCCAGGGGGGTCAGCCCCAGCATTTT
CASSQRQGGQPQHF